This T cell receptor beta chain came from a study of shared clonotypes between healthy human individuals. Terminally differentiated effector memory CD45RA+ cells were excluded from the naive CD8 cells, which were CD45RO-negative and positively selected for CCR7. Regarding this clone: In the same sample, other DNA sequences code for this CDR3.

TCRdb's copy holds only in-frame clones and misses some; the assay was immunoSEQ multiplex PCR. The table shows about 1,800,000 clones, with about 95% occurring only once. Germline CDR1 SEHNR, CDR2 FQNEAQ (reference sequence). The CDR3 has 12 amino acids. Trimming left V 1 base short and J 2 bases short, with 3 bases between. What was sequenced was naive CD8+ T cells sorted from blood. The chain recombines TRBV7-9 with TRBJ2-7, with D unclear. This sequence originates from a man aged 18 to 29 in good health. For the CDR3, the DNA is TGTGCCAGCAGCTTAGAGCCCTACGAGCAGTACTTC. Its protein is CASSLEPYEQYF.